Following are 7 T cell receptor beta chains from one sample sequenced in a study of CD8 T cell repertoires and HIV-1 epitope variants. TCRdb's table, derived via immunoSEQ multiplex PCR, lists solely in-frame clones and lacks some. The sample consists of some 5,000 clones, 67% of them appearing once. Their antigens are not known. The specimen was cultured CD8+ T cells derived from PBMCs. Receptor source: a male donor with HIV.

This clone was seen just once. This chain links TRBV6-5 with TRBJ1-1; D remains unclear. Germline CDR1 reads MNHEY; CDR2 reads SVGAGI. CDR3 size: 14 residues. Trimming shortened V by 7 bases and J by 2 bases, and 14 bases separated the two germline ends. The CDR3 DNA reads TGTGCCAGCAAGAAAGACTTCGGTAACACTGAAGCTTTCTTT. This translates into CASKKDFGNTEAFF.

V gene TRBV27 combines with J gene TRBJ2-7; D call uncertain. Germline V gives CDR1 MNHEY, CDR2 SMNVEV (reference sequence). V dropped 4 bases and J dropped 3 bases, with 16 bases sitting between them. The CDR3 has 15 amino acids. The CDR3 nucleotides are TGTGCCAGCAGTTACTCTGTTGACAACCTCTACGAGCAGTACTTC. It is translated as CASSYSVDNLYEQYF.

The rearrangement uses TRBV27 and TRBJ1-4; the match to TRBD1 covers 12 bases. The V gene's germline CDR1 is MNHEY and CDR2 SMNVEV (reference sequence). The J segment lost 8 bases and the V segment lost 5 bases, leaving 9 bases of the junction unmatched. The CDR3 runs 16 residues. This CDR3 is CASSLGTGGYAEKLFF. As DNA, the CDR3 is TGTGCCAGCAGTCTCGGGACAGGGGGCTACGCGGAAAAACTGTTTTTT.

This clone has a handful of counts. V gene TRBV7-9 combines with J gene TRBJ2-5, with D maybe TRBD1 (5 bases). The germline V gene encodes CDR1 SEHNR and CDR2 FQNEAQ (reference sequence). The germline V and J ends were trimmed by 4 bases and 4 bases, with 13 bases remaining between them. The CDR3 loop spans 14 amino acids. CDR3 bases: TGTGCCAGCAGCTCGACCCAGGGTTTAGAGACCCAGTACTTC. Translated, it gives CASSSTQGLETQYF. Full variable domain (rest looked up from reference TRBV7-9 and TRBJ2-5): DTGVSQNPRHKITKRGQNVTFRCDPISEHNRLYWYRQTLGQGPEFLTYFQNEAQLEKSRLLSDRFSAERPKGSFSTLEIQRTEQGDSAMYLCASSSTQGLETQYFGPGTRLLVL.

The chain recombines TRBV28 with TRBJ1-3; D might be TRBD1 (6 bases). V lost 7 bases and J 4 bases, leaving 23 bases between the germline ends. CDR1 MDHEN and CDR2 SYDVKM come from the germline V gene. The length of the CDR3 is 17 residues. The CDR3 sequence is CASILSTGKGGGNTIYF. In DNA, the CDR3 is TGTGCCAGCATCCTAAGCACGGGAAAAGGGGGAGGAAACACCATATATTTT.

The chain uses TRBV6-5 and TRBJ2-1, with TRBD2 matching over 8 bases. In germline, CDR1 is MNHEY, CDR2 SVGAGI. This CDR3 region has 15 residues. V lost 5 bases, J lost 7 bases, and 10 bases stayed unmatched. This CDR3 reads CASSPSGSSWNEQFF. The CDR3 bases are TGTGCCAGCAGTCCAAGCGGGAGTAGTTGGAATGAGCAGTTCTTC.

V is TRBV30 and J is TRBJ1-5, with TRBD1 identical over 7 bases. Germline CDR1 is GTSNPN and CDR2 is SVGIG (reference sequence). V shed 2 bases, J shed 7 bases, and the junction held 11 bases outside the gene matches. This CDR3 contains 15 residues. The CDR3 protein is CAWSSGTAQGQPQHF. CDR3 bases: TGTGCCTGGAGTTCTGGGACAGCCCAGGGGCAGCCCCAGCATTTT. Full variable domain (missing parts from reference TRBV30 and TRBJ1-5): SQTIHQWPATLVQPVGSPLSLECTVEGTSNPNLYWYRQAAGRGLQLLFYSVGIGQISSEVPQNLSASRPQDRQFILSSKKLLLSDSGFYLCAWSSGTAQGQPQHFGDGTRLSIL.